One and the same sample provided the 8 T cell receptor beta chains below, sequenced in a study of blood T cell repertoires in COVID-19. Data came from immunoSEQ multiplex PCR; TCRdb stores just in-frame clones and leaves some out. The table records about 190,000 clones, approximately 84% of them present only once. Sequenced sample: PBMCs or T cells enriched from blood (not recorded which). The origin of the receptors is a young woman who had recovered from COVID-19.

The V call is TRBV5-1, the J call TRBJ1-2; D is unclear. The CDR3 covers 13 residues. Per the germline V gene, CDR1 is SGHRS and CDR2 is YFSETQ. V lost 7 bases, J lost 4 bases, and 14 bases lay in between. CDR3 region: CASSPSGFYGYTF. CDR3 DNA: TGCGCCAGCTCACCGTCAGGCTTCTATGGCTACACCTTC.

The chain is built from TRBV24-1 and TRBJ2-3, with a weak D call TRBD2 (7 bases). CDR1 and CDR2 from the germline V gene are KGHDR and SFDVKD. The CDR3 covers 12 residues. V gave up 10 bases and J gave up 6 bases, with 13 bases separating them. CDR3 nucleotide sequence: TGTGCCACAGGGGGGGAGGCGGATACGCAGTATTTT. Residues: CATGGEADTQYF.

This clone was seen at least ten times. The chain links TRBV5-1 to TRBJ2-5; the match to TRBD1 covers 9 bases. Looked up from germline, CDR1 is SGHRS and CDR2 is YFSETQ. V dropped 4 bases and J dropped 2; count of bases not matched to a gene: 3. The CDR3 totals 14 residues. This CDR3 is CASSGGQGQETQYF. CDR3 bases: TGCGCCAGCAGCGGGGGACAGGGACAAGAGACCCAGTACTTC.

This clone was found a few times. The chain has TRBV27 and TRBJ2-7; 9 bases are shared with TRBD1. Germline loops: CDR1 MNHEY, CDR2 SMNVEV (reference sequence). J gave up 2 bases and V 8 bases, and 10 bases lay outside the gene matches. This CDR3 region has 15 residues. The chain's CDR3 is CASLPGQGRAYEQYF. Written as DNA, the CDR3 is TGTGCCAGCCTCCCGGGACAGGGAAGGGCCTACGAGCAGTACTTC.

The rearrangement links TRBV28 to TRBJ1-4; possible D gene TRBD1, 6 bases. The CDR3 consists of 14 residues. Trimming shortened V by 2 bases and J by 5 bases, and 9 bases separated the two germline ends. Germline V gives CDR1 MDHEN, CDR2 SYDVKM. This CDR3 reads CASSLRGGNEKLFF. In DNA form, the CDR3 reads TGTGCCAGCAGTTTAAGGGGGGGCAATGAAAAACTGTTTTTT.

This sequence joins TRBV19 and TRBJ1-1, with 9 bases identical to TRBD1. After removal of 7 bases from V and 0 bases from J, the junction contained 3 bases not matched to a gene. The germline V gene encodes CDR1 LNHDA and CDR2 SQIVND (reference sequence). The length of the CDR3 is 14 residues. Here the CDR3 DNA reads TGTGCCAGTAAACAGGGGGCTATGAACACTGAAGCTTTCTTT. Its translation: CASKQGAMNTEAFF. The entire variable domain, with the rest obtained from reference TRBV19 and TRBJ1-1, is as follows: DGGITQSPKYLFRKEGQNVTLSCEQNLNHDAMYWYRQDPGQGLRLIYYSQIVNDFQKGDIAEGYSVSREKKESFPLTVTSAQKNPTAFYLCASKQGAMNTEAFFGQGTRLTVV.

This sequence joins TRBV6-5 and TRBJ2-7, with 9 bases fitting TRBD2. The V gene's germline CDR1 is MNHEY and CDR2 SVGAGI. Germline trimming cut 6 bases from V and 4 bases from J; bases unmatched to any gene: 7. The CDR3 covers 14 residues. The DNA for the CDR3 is TGTGCCAGCAGCCCGGGGACTAGCAGATACGAGCAGTACTTC. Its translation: CASSPGTSRYEQYF.

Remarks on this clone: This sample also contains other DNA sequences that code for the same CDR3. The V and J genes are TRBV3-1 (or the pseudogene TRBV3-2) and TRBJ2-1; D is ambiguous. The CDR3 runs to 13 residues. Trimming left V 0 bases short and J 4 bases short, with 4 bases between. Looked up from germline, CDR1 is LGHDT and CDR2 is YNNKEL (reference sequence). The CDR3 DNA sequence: TGTGCCAGCAGCCAAGATCTTTACAATGAGCAGTTCTTC. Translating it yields CASSQDLYNEQFF.